The sequence of this TCR beta chain was determined in a study of blood T cells in healthy people across ages. The CDR3 extends over 14 amino acids. Trimming took 7 bases from V and 5 from J, leaving 16 bases between them. CDR1 and CDR2 (germline): SEHNR, FQNEAQ (reference sequence). They isolated at least 6.5 million PBMCs from each sample. Every sample gave at least 5 micrograms of total RNA when it was extracted. Through a sample-barcoded 5' primer and a J-beta primer mix, a second PCR was run for about 6 to 11 cycles. TCRdb re-called the 5' RACE reads through MiXCR, storing one row per CDR3 protein. The sample lists 450,000 to 700,000 distinct CDR3 sequences, 25% to 30% seen once, with about a fifth in the top ten.

This rearrangement joins TRBV7-9 to TRBJ2-3; no reliable D call. The receptor was derived from an older woman in good health. Material for sequencing was blood. CDR3 nucleotides: TGTGCCAGCATTCGGCAGGCATATGGAGATACGCAGTATTTT. It codes for CASIRQAYGDTQYF.